Listed below are T cell receptor beta chains from one sample, sequenced in a study of blood T cell repertoires in COVID-19. Profiled with immunoSEQ multiplex PCR; TCRdb holds only in-frame clones, not every one. The repertoire holds about 440,000 clones, with 70% to 90% as singletons. Sequencing used PBMCs or T cells enriched from blood (not recorded which). These receptors were collected from a woman between 18 and 29 years old with acute COVID-19. CDR3s include the opening cysteine and the closing phenylalanine or tryptophan. Fields, in order: J gene, D gene, V gene, clone size, CDR3 protein, CDR3 DNA. A D gene is named only where the DNA matches it firmly. Only some rows state a clone size, as once, few, many or a class for expanded clones.

>TRBJ2-1|TRBD2|TRBV19|NA
CASSIETSGVYNEQFF
TGTGCCAGTAGTATAGAGACTAGCGGAGTCTACAATGAGCAGTTCTTC
>TRBJ2-1|TRBD2|TRBV2|NA
CASSEIGTSSYEQFF
TGTGCCAGCAGTGAAATCGGGACTAGTTCCTATGAGCAGTTCTTC
>TRBJ2-7|TRBD1|TRBV30|NA
CAWNMIQGREQYF
TGTGCCTGGAATATGATACAGGGGAGAGAGCAGTACTTC
>TRBJ1-3|NA|TRBV7-9|NA
CASSLTGSFGNTIYF
TGTGCCAGCAGCTTAACAGGCAGTTTTGGAAACACCATATATTTT
>TRBJ2-7|NA|TRBV13|NA
CASSSGTPYEQYF
TGTGCCAGCAGCTCCGGGACACCCTACGAGCAGTACTTC
>TRBJ2-3|TRBD2|TRBV18|NA
CASSAVSGGATDTQYF
TGTGCCAGCTCAGCAGTCAGCGGGGGAGCTACAGATACGCAGTATTTT
>TRBJ1-2|TRBD1|TRBV6-5|NA
CASAGTVWDYGYTF
TGTGCCAGCGCTGGGACAGTTTGGGATTATGGCTACACCTTC
>TRBJ1-6|TRBD1|TRBV9|NA
CASSVVGGQGDSPLHF
TGTGCCAGCAGCGTAGTAGGAGGACAGGGGGATTCACCCCTCCACTTT
>TRBJ1-4|NA|TRBV21-1|once
CASSKVGAGEKLFF
TGTGCCAGCAGCAAAGTGGGGGCGGGTGAAAAACTGTTTTTT
>TRBJ2-1|TRBD2|TRBV27|NA
CASSSYQLAGEGYEQFF
TGTGCCAGCAGTTCGTACCAACTAGCGGGAGAAGGGTACGAGCAGTTCTTC
>TRBJ1-2|TRBD1|TRBV7-3|NA
CASSPRPTGNGYTF
TGTGCCAGCAGCCCGCGACCGACAGGGAATGGCTACACCTTC
>TRBJ2-7|NA|TRBV30|NA
CAWSVRLPSSYEQYF
TGTGCCTGGAGTGTACGCCTCCCTAGCTCCTACGAGCAGTACTTC
>TRBJ1-4|NA|TRBV27|NA
CASSPWAGEKLFF
TGTGCCAGCAGTCCCTGGGCGGGGGAAAAACTGTTTTTT
>TRBJ2-7|NA|TRBV7-9|NA
CASSPTGYEQYF
TGTGCCAGCAGTCCAACCGGGTACGAGCAGTACTTC
>TRBJ1-2|TRBD1|TRBV7-9|once
CASSLSGTGAHYGYTF
TGTGCCAGCAGTCTTAGTGGGACAGGGGCGCACTATGGCTACACCTTC
>TRBJ2-1|NA|TRBV7-6|NA
CASSLQGRGNVEQFF
TGTGCCAGCAGCCTACAGGGTCGGGGAAATGTTGAGCAGTTCTTC
>TRBJ2-1|TRBD2|TRBV7-2|few
CASSLAPTSGSVNEQFF
TGTGCCAGCAGCTTAGCCCCGACTAGCGGGAGTGTGAATGAGCAGTTCTTC
>TRBJ1-4|NA|TRBV6-5|once
CASGRSANEKLFF
TGTGCCAGCGGTCGGTCCGCTAATGAAAAACTGTTTTTT
>TRBJ1-2|TRBD1|TRBV7-2|NA
CASSPGTGGYTF
TGTGCCAGCAGCCCCGGGACAGGTGGCTACACCTTC
>TRBJ1-1|NA|TRBV21-1|NA
CASSKGGPGVNTEAFF
TGTGCCAGCAGCAAAGGAGGCCCGGGGGTGAACACTGAAGCTTTCTTT
>TRBJ2-7|TRBD1|TRBV6-4|NA
CASTERQGENEQYF
TGTGCCAGCACTGAGAGACAGGGGGAGAACGAGCAGTACTTC
>TRBJ2-5|NA|TRBV7-2|NA
CASSLVRGQQETQYF
TGTGCCAGCAGCTTAGTACGGGGACAACAAGAGACCCAGTACTTC
>TRBJ2-1|TRBD1|TRBV5-6|NA
CASSSRRQGVQFF
TGTGCCAGCAGCTCCCGGAGACAGGGTGTGCAGTTCTTC
>TRBJ1-5|NA|TRBV5-1|NA
CASSVSGVSNQPQHF
TGCGCCAGCAGTGTCTCAGGGGTTAGCAATCAGCCCCAGCATTTT
>TRBJ1-1|NA|TRBV12-3/TRBV12-4|NA
CASKQNTEAFF
TGTGCCAGCAAACAGAACACTGAAGCTTTCTTT
>TRBJ1-1|TRBD1|TRBV19|NA
CASRGQGLYTEAFF
TGTGCCAGTAGGGGACAGGGGCTTTACACTGAAGCTTTCTTT
>TRBJ1-1|NA|TRBV19|once
CASSIKQAAAGTEAFF
TGTGCCAGTAGTATAAAACAGGCCGCCGCCGGCACTGAAGCTTTCTTT
>TRBJ1-4|TRBD1|TRBV6-5|few
CASRKRQGVGEKLFF
TGTGCCAGCAGGAAAAGACAGGGGGTCGGTGAAAAACTGTTTTTT
>TRBJ2-7|NA|TRBV14|NA
CASSQATPYEQYF
TGTGCCAGCAGCCAAGCGACACCCTACGAGCAGTACTTC